This TCR beta chain originates from a study of T cells after yellow fever vaccination. A process of 5'RACE template switching, which added a universal primer site and UMIs, was used to make TCR cDNA. TCRdb itself ran the 5' RACE reads through MiXCR, one entry per CDR3 protein. The repertoire has 550,000 or so distinct CDR3 sequences, under 25% of them found once; the top ten carry 14%. This clonotype was recorded a few times. Germline values: CDR1 MNHEY, CDR2 SMNVEV (reference sequence). The CDR3 loop spans 14 amino acids. Trimming took 0 bases from V and 6 from J, leaving 9 bases between them. The starting material was PBMCs, obtained 15 days after the yellow fever booster vaccination. The genes are TRBV27 and TRBJ2-1; unclear D gene. The receptor's source is a man aged 30-40 years who received the YFV17D yellow fever vaccine. For the CDR3, the DNA is TGTGCCAGCAGTTTATCGGGAAGAATCAATGAGCAGTTCTTC. As protein: CASSLSGRINEQFF.